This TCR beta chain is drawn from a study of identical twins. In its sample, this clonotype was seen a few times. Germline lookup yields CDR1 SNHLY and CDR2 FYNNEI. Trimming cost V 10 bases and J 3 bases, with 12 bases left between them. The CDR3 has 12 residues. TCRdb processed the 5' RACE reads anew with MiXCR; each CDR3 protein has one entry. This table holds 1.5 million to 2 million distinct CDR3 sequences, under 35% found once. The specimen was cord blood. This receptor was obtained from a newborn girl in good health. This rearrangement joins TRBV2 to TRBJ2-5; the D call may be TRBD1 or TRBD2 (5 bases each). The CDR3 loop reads CANRDGEETQYF. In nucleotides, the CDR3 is TGTGCCAATCGGGACGGAGAAGAGACCCAGTACTTC.